The clone carrying this T cell receptor beta chain was observed once. Its antigen is still unknown. The record originates from a study of cytomegalovirus exposure and HLA in healthy donors. Study-wide results and caveats: Later genetic work tied a missense DCLRE1C variant to beta-chain V and J trimming. There were some public TCRs occurring in many donors, but most TCR sequences were rare. Previous analysis showed most TCR beta V segments were productive about 90% or about 30% of the time.

PCR primers comprised 60 Vbeta and 13 Jbeta primers. The assay was immunoSEQ multiplex PCR, and TCRdb's table has in-frame clones only and misses some. This table holds fewer than 200,000 clones, 75% to 85% found once. The germline CDR1 and CDR2 sequences are MDHEN and SYDVKM. The length of the CDR3 is 13 residues. V dropped 2 bases and J dropped 6 bases, with 9 bases sitting between them. This chain links TRBV28 with TRBJ2-3; D perhaps matches TRBD2 (6 bases). This TCR was sampled from a woman aged 45-65 years in good health and CMV-seronegative. The specimen was PBMCs. CDR3 sequence reads: CASSLRELDTQYF. DNA for the CDR3: TGTGCCAGCAGTTTACGGGAGCTGGATACGCAGTATTTT.